Below, 9 T cell receptor beta chains from the same sample are listed, as sequenced in a study of OX40 agonist ivuxolimab in advanced cancers. Only in-frame clones appear in the TCRdb table, and some are missing; sequencing was by immunoSEQ multiplex PCR. Among roughly 60,000 clones listed, around 90% were seen once. Sequencing used CD4+ or CD8+ T cells sorted from blood, obtained in a trial of the OX40 agonist ivuxolimab. Source of these receptors: an adult with an advanced solid tumor such as melanoma, head and neck, liver or kidney cancer.

The genes are TRBV4-2 and TRBJ2-2; possibly TRBD1 or TRBD2 for D (6 bases each). Germline lookup yields CDR1 LGHNA and CDR2 YNFKEQ. This CDR3 comprises 15 residues. V lost 1 base and J lost 3, with 9 bases in between. Here the CDR3 DNA reads TGTGCCAGCAGCCAAGCGGGGGCCGACACCGGGGAGCTGTTTTTT. It encodes CASSQAGADTGELFF.

V gene TRBV6-5 combines with J gene TRBJ1-1; D not certain. CDR1 is MNHEY, CDR2 SVGAGI, per germline. Trimming took off 0 bases at V and 5 bases at J, with 10 bases between the two ends. The CDR3 contains 14 residues. The CDR3 nucleotides read TGTGCCAGCAGTTACTCGATGGTAGGGACTGAAGCTTTCTTT. This gives the protein CASSYSMVGTEAFF.

The CDR3 here is CASSVYRDTGTGELFF. CDR3 DNA: TGTGCCAGCAGCGTTTACCGGGACACCGGCACCGGGGAGCTGTTTTTT. This chain connects TRBV9 to TRBJ2-2, with a possible D match to TRBD1 (6 bases). Trimming left V 2 bases short and J 4 bases short, with 15 bases between. The CDR3 has 16 residues. Per the germline V gene, CDR1 is SGDLS and CDR2 is YYNGEE.

This chain joins TRBV9 and TRBJ2-1; 8 nucleotides line up with TRBD2. The CDR3 is 16 residues long. V was pared by 1 base and J by 2 bases, with 5 bases of the junction left unmatched. Germline V gene lookup returns CDR1 SGDLS and CDR2 YYNGEE. The CDR3 region has the DNA TGTGCCAGCAGCGTAACCACTAGCGGCCCCTACAATGAGCAGTTCTTC. Amino acids: CASSVTTSGPYNEQFF.

The chain joins TRBV19 to TRBJ2-2; tentatively, D is TRBD1 or TRBD2 (6 bases each). Germline V gene lookup returns CDR1 LNHDA and CDR2 SQIVND (reference sequence). The CDR3 consists of 14 residues. V dropped 5 bases and J dropped 7 bases, with 14 bases sitting between them. This CDR3 reads CASSRGRESGELFF. CDR3 bases: TGTGCCAGTAGTCGGGGGCGGGAAAGCGGGGAGCTGTTTTTT.

The DNA of the CDR3 is TGTGCCAGCAGATCCGGGACAGGGCACTTCACAGATACGCAGTATTTT. This gives the protein CASRSGTGHFTDTQYF. This chain uses TRBV5-8 with TRBJ2-3; 9 positions match TRBD1. Trimming at V came to 5 bases and at J to 2 bases, leaving 9 bases not matched to a gene. This CDR3 spans 16 amino acids. The V gene's germline CDR1 is SGHTS and CDR2 YDEGEE.

This clone occurred once. The chain couples TRBV6-6 to TRBJ2-3; 9 bases align to TRBD1. The CDR3 consists of 16 residues. Germline trimming cut 6 bases from V and 7 bases from J; bases unmatched to any gene: 14. Germline V lookup: CDR1 MNHNY, CDR2 SVGAGI (reference sequence). The DNA of the CDR3 is TGTGCCAGCAGCCGGGTACCTGGACAGGGGACCCATACGCAGTATTTT. Its protein is CASSRVPGQGTHTQYF.

This clone has only a few counts. The chain uses TRBV28 and TRBJ2-3; 10 bases match TRBD1. The CDR3 is 17 residues long. V shed 6 bases and J 2 bases; nucleotides not matched to a gene: 11. Germline V gene lookup returns CDR1 MDHEN and CDR2 SYDVKM. The CDR3 DNA reads TGTGCCAGCAGGCCCGGGGCCGGGACAGGGGCCACAGATACGCAGTATTTT. Translated, it gives CASRPGAGTGATDTQYF.

This chain links TRBV5-8 with TRBJ1-4; no clear D gene. Trimming shortened V by 5 bases and J by 7 bases, and 15 bases separated the two germline ends. Germline-derived CDR1 and CDR2 are SGHTS and YDEGEE. The CDR3 loop spans 14 amino acids. CDR3 in DNA: TGTGCCAGCAGTTTCGACCACGGGAGTGAAAAACTGTTTTTT. Its protein product is CASSFDHGSEKLFF.